The clone carrying this TCR beta chain has a handful of counts. The target antigen is unknown. Per the germline V gene, CDR1 is SEHNR and CDR2 is FQNEAQ (reference sequence). With V trimmed by 5 bases and J by 9 bases, 12 bases remained unmatched. CDR3 length: 16 amino acids. The data originate from a study of vaccination and CD4 T cells after COVID-19. Study-wide results and caveats: It was found that, in convalescent patients, 304 of 307 vaccine-specific clones were spike mono-reactive.

As for treatment: approximately 10-day PBMC culture with coronavirus spike peptide pools or control peptides (ViraFEST assay). With the Oncomine TCR Beta short-read assay, DNA from cultured CD4+ T cells was sequenced. Each CDR3 protein is one row after TCRdb ran MiXCR on the PCR reads. The data show roughly 16,000 distinct CDR3 sequences, with around two fifths seen just once and around 7.8% held by the top ten. The chain employs TRBV7-9 and TRBJ1-6; 8 bases fit TRBD1. This receptor was identified in a human donor who had recovered from COVID-19. Here the sequenced sample was CD4+ T cells from blood, cultured in vitro, taken after SARS-CoV-2 vaccination. CDR3 region: CASSPGGAGGSSPLHF. DNA of the CDR3: TGTGCCAGCAGCCCGGGTGGCGCAGGGGGCTCTTCACCCCTCCACTTT.